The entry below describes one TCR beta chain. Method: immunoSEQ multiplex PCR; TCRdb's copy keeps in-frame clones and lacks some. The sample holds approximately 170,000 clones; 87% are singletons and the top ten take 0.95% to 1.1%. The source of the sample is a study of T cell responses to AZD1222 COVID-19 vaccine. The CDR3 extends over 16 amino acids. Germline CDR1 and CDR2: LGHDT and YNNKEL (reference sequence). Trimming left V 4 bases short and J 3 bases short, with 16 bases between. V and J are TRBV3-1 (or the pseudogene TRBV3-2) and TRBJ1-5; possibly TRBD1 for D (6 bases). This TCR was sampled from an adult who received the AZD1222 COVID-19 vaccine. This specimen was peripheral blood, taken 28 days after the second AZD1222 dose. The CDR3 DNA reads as TGTGCCAGCAGCCCCGAACCGGGACACTACAATCAGCCCCAGCATTTT. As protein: CASSPEPGHYNQPQHF.